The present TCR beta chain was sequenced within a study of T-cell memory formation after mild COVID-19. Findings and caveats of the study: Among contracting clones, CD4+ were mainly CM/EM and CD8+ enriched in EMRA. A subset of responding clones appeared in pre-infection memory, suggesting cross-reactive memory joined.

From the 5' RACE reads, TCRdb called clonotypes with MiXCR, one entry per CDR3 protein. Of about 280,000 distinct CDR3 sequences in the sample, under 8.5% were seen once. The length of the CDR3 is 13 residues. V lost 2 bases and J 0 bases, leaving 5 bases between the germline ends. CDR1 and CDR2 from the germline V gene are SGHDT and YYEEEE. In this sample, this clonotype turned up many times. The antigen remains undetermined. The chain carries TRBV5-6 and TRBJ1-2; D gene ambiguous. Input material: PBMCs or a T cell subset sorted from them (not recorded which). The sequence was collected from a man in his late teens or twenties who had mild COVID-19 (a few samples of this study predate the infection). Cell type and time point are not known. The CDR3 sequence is CASSFEANYGYTF. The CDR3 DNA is TGTGCCAGCAGCTTCGAAGCTAACTATGGCTACACCTTC.